These 24 T cell receptor beta chains were all obtained from the same sample, sequenced in a study of patients and donors after allogeneic stem cell transplantation. TCRdb reanalysed the RT-PCR reads using MiXCR and keeps one entry per CDR3 protein. This sample yields 200,000 to 250,000 distinct CDR3 sequences, of which around 14% are seen a single time; about 9.9% belongs to the top ten. Material for sequencing was blood, either unsorted or a sorted T cell fraction (not recorded which). The receptors were gathered from a human donor who was either an allogeneic HSCT recipient or a stem cell or donor lymphocyte infusion donor (not recorded which). It is not recorded whose cells these are; they may come from a transplant donor.

Only a few counts were recorded for this clonotype. The CDR3 nucleotides are TGTGCCAGCAGCCCGCAGGGGGTAATAACTTCACCCCTCCACTTT. The encoded protein is CASSPQGVITSPLHF. The chain employs TRBV12-3 or TRBV12-4 and TRBJ1-6; TRBD1 matches at 7 bases. The CDR3 sequence is 15 residues long. The junction had 11 bases not matched to a gene; V was cut back by 6 bases and J by 9 bases.

This clonotype was detected many times. This sequence joins TRBV14 and TRBJ1-6; TRBD1 is a possible D gene (5 bases). The CDR3 is made up of 16 amino acids. V was shortened by 4 bases and J by 7 bases, with 17 bases between the two germline ends. Looked up from germline, CDR1 is SGHDN and CDR2 is FVKESK. The CDR3 DNA follows: TGTGCCAGCAGCCCAAGAGCAGGGCCTGGGAATTCACCCCTCCACTTT. This sequence encodes CASSPRAGPGNSPLHF.

This clonotype was counted only a few times. The chain combines TRBV11-2 with TRBJ2-5, with no clear D. Trimming took off 5 bases at V and 5 bases at J, with 12 bases between the two ends. The CDR3 runs to 13 residues. Germline V lookup: CDR1 SGHAT, CDR2 FQNNGV. The CDR3 loop is CASSLRTWETQYF. In DNA, the CDR3 is TGTGCCAGCAGCCTTAGGACCTGGGAGACCCAGTACTTC.

Only a few counts were recorded for this clonotype. J is TRBJ1-1 and V is TRBV7-8; 12 nucleotides match TRBD1. The V gene end was trimmed by 7 bases and the J gene end by 4 bases; junction bases not matched to a gene: 7. The V gene's germline CDR1 is SGHVS and CDR2 FQNEAQ. There are 15 residues in the CDR3. The CDR3 coding sequence is TGTGCCAGCACTGAGGGACAGGGGGCTGGCACTGAAGCTTTCTTT. Its protein product is CASTEGQGAGTEAFF.

This clonotype is a singleton in its sample. V usage is TRBV6-1 and J usage is TRBJ1-4; 7 nucleotides align to TRBD1. V gave up 4 bases and J gave up 4 bases; unmatched junction bases: 9. CDR3 length: 16 amino acids. Germline assignment: CDR1 MNHNS and CDR2 SASEGT. In DNA, the CDR3 is TGTGCCAGCAGTGGAAACCACAGGGGCGGTAATGAAAAACTGTTTTTT. It translates to CASSGNHRGGNEKLFF.

The gene calls are TRBV30 and TRBJ1-6; 9 bases line up with TRBD1. V was pared by 6 bases and J by 7 bases, with 4 bases of the junction left unmatched. Germline CDR1 is GTSNPN and CDR2 is SVGIG (reference sequence). The CDR3 has 13 residues. The CDR3 spells CACRDRVNSPLHF. The CDR3 DNA sequence: TGTGCCTGCCGGGACAGGGTCAATTCACCCCTCCACTTT. Drawing the rest from reference TRBV30 and TRBJ1-6, the complete variable domain is SQTIHQWPATLVQPVGSPLSLECTVEGTSNPNLYWYRQAAGRGLQLLFYSVGIGQISSEVPQNLSASRPQDRQFILSSKKLLLSDSGFYLCACRDRVNSPLHFGNGTRLTVT.

The rearrangement links TRBV19 to TRBJ2-4, with unresolved D. This CDR3 is built from 12 residues. Germline loops: CDR1 LNHDA, CDR2 SQIVND (reference sequence). The V end lost 2 bases, the J end lost 2 bases, and 1 base lay between the germline ends. The CDR3 region is CASSITKNIQYF. CDR3 bases: TGTGCCAGTAGTATAACCAAAAACATTCAGTACTTC.

This clonotype was detected ten times or more. The J gene is TRBJ1-1, the V gene TRBV24-1, with D possibly matching TRBD1 (5 bases). CDR3 size: 16 residues. Germline CDR1 and CDR2: KGHDR and SFDVKD. V was clipped by 0 bases and J by 1 base, with 11 bases between them. The CDR3 sequence: CATSDLGTGSNTEAFF. CDR3 bases: TGTGCCACCAGTGATTTGGGGACGGGATCGAACACTGAAGCTTTCTTT.

This clonotype was seen ten or more times. The chain carries TRBV4-3 and TRBJ2-2, with TRBD2 matching over 8 bases. Trimming cost V 1 base and J 0 bases; bases outside gene matches: 1. The CDR3 is made up of 16 amino acids. Germline CDR1 and CDR2: LGHNA and YSLEER. DNA for the CDR3: TGCGCCAGCAGCCAAGGGCGGGGGGCGAACACCGGGGAGCTGTTTTTT. It translates to CASSQGRGANTGELFF.

The sample holds a few counts of this clonotype. The gene calls are TRBV5-1 and TRBJ1-2; 7 bases agree with TRBD1. This CDR3 contains 14 residues. CDR1 is SGHRS, CDR2 YFSETQ, per germline. After removal of 0 bases from V and 8 bases from J, the junction contained 7 bases not matched to a gene. The CDR3 nucleotides are TGCGCCAGCAGCTTGGGAAAAGGGGGCGCAGGCTACACCTTC. This encodes CASSLGKGGAGYTF.

This clonotype was seen ten or more times. The J gene is TRBJ1-5, the V gene TRBV5-1; TRBD1 aligns across 8 bases. The V gene end was trimmed by 4 bases and the J gene end by 7 bases; junction bases not matched to a gene: 10. The CDR3 is 15 residues long. Looked up from germline, CDR1 is SGHRS and CDR2 is YFSETQ. The CDR3 DNA reads as TGCGCCAGCAGCCCAGGGGGCAGGGGAGGACAGCCCCAGCATTTT. It codes for CASSPGGRGGQPQHF.

The chain joins TRBV4-1 to TRBJ1-1; D is possibly TRBD1 (6 bases). Germline loops: CDR1 MGHRA, CDR2 YSYEKL. CDR3 size: 15 residues. The V end lost 4 bases, the J end lost 8 bases, and 20 bases lay between the germline ends. This CDR3 reads CASSRSRDTNREAFF. The CDR3 DNA sequence: TGCGCCAGCAGCCGGTCCCGGGACACGAACCGCGAAGCTTTCTTT.

The chain recombines TRBV4-2 with TRBJ2-3; TRBD2 is a possible D gene (6 bases). V gave up 0 bases and J gave up 7 bases, with 23 bases separating them. The germline CDR1 and CDR2 sequences are LGHNA and YNFKEQ. The CDR3 length is 18 residues. DNA of the CDR3: TGTGCCAGCAGCCAAGACGAACCGGGACTTGGGTCGAGGAATACGCAGTATTTT. Translating gives CASSQDEPGLGSRNTQYF.

This clonotype was counted between two and nine times. The chain employs TRBV6-6 and TRBJ2-3; D remains ambiguous. Trimming cost V 4 bases and J 7 bases, with 6 bases left between them. This CDR3 has 11 amino acids. The V gene's germline CDR1 is MNHNY and CDR2 SVGAGI (reference sequence). DNA of the CDR3: TGTGCCAGCAGTTTAGCCAATACGCAGTATTTT. Its translation is CASSLANTQYF.

This clonotype was seen repeatedly, ten times or more. V gene TRBV12-3 or TRBV12-4 combines with J gene TRBJ2-1; D is unclear. V was cut by 6 bases and J by 0 bases, with 12 bases left in between. This CDR3 has 15 amino acids. CDR3 protein: CASSPQRFSYNEQFF. The CDR3 DNA reads TGTGCCAGCAGCCCACAGAGATTCTCCTACAATGAGCAGTTCTTC.

V and J are TRBV24-1 and TRBJ2-7; D gene ambiguous. The V gene lost 3 bases and the J gene lost 6 bases, with 11 bases spanning the gap. The CDR3 runs to 13 residues. Germline CDR1 KGHDR, CDR2 SFDVKD. CDR3 in DNA: TGTGCCACCAGTGATGTAAGGTCCGGCGAGCAGTACTTC. It translates to CATSDVRSGEQYF.

The chain couples TRBV7-9 to TRBJ1-5, with D maybe TRBD1 (5 bases). V shed 8 bases and J shed 3 bases, with 17 bases lying between them. From germline, CDR1 is SEHNR and CDR2 FQNEAQ (reference sequence). The CDR3 covers 15 residues. This chain's CDR3 is CASSASGSDNQPQHF. The CDR3 nucleotides are TGTGCCAGCTCTGCCTCAGGGTCCGACAATCAGCCCCAGCATTTT.

The CDR3 DNA reads as TGCGCCAGCAGCTCAGACTCCCATCCTTACAATGAGCAGTTCTTC. It yields the protein CASSSDSHPYNEQFF. The rearrangement uses TRBV5-1 and TRBJ2-1, with no clear D. Germline V lookup: CDR1 SGHRS, CDR2 YFSETQ. The CDR3 sequence is 15 residues long. Trimming removed 3 bases from V and 4 bases from J, with 14 bases in between.

This clonotype was recorded many times. The gene calls are TRBV29-1 and TRBJ2-5; D is ambiguous. Germline CDR1 and CDR2: SQVTM and ANQGSEA. The germline V and J ends were trimmed by 7 bases and 1 base, with 10 bases remaining between them. This CDR3 comprises 12 residues. CDR3: CSGARAQETQYF. The CDR3 nucleotides are TGCAGCGGGGCCAGAGCCCAAGAGACCCAGTACTTC. Based on the CDR3 plus reference TRBV29-1 and TRBJ2-5, the full variable domain is SAVISQKPSRDICQRGTSLTIQCQVDSQVTMMFWYRQQPGQSLTLIATANQGSEATYESGFVIDKFPISRPNLTFSTLTVSNMSPEDSSIYLCSGARAQETQYFGPGTRLLVL.

A few counts support this clonotype. The chain recombines TRBV5-1 with TRBJ1-2, with D possibly being TRBD1 (5 bases). The CDR3 runs to 15 residues. The germline V gene has CDR1 SGHRS and CDR2 YFSETQ. V lost 3 bases and J lost 1, with 13 bases in between. This chain's CDR3 is CASSSSIQGNYGYTF. CDR3 nucleotides: TGCGCCAGCAGCTCTAGTATTCAGGGTAACTATGGCTACACCTTC.

This clonotype was detected a few times. The V gene is TRBV5-4, the J gene TRBJ2-3, with D hard to call. V lost 2 bases to trimming and J lost 8 bases, with 12 bases between them. Germline lookup yields CDR1 SGHNT and CDR2 YYREEE (reference sequence). The CDR3 is 13 amino acids. Written as DNA, the CDR3 is TGTGCCAGCAGCTTCCACCCATCGGGTACGCAGTATTTT. Its protein is CASSFHPSGTQYF.

This clonotype came up many times. The chain links TRBV11-1 to TRBJ2-7; 10 bases fit TRBD2. This CDR3 is 15 amino acids long. Trimming cost V 7 bases and J 3 bases; bases outside gene matches: 9. Per germline, CDR1 SGHAT and CDR2 FQDESV (reference sequence). The CDR3 DNA reads TGTGCCAGCACCTGGGGACTAGCGAGGGACTACGAGCAGTACTTC. As protein: CASTWGLARDYEQYF.

This clonotype was seen a handful of times. This sequence joins TRBV7-2 and TRBJ1-2, with 11 bases lining up with TRBD1. CDR1 and CDR2 (germline): SGHTA, FQGNSA. The CDR3 totals 14 residues. V was pared by 5 bases and J by 7 bases, with 6 bases of the junction left unmatched. CDR3: CASSRGQGAAGYTF. The CDR3 nucleotides read TGTGCCAGCAGCCGCGGACAGGGGGCAGCTGGCTACACCTTC.

The CDR3 is CASSQTGRNTEAFF. The CDR3 bases are TGTGCCAGCAGCCAAACCGGGAGGAACACTGAAGCTTTCTTT. The chain has TRBV7-2 and TRBJ1-1; unclear D gene. V was cut by 5 bases and J by 1 base, with 11 bases left in between. Per the germline V gene, CDR1 is SGHTA and CDR2 is FQGNSA. The length of the CDR3 is 14 residues.